The rows below give T cell receptor beta chains drawn from one sample of a study of T cell responses to AZD1222 COVID-19 vaccine. This table comes from immunoSEQ multiplex PCR, and its TCRdb copy is limited to in-frame clones, with some not included. The repertoire holds fewer than 85,000 clones, with 85% to 90% as singletons. Sequenced material: peripheral blood, taken on day 0 of AZD1222 vaccination. These receptors were collected from an adult in good health. Both conserved end residues are part of each CDR3. D genes are given only for firm matches. Rows may omit the clone size; those that give it use once, few, many or a size class.

J | size | V | D | DNA | CDR3
TRBJ2-1 | NA | TRBV5-8 | TRBD2 | TGTGCCAGCAGCCTTGGCATTGGGGGGGGTAGAGATGAGCAGTTCTTC | CASSLGIGGGRDEQFF
TRBJ1-2 | NA | TRBV15 | NA | TGTGCCACCAGCCAGGGAGGCTATGGCTACACCTTC | CATSQGGYGYTF
TRBJ1-1 | few | TRBV19 | NA | TGTGCCAGTAGACAGGCGGTGAACACTGAAGCTTTCTTT | CASRQAVNTEAFF
TRBJ2-2 | NA | TRBV28 | NA | TGTGCCAGCAGTTTGGGGAACACCGGGGAGCTGTTTTTT | CASSLGNTGELFF
TRBJ1-1 | NA | TRBV2 | NA | TGTGCCAGCAGTTCCCTGGTAGGGGGAAGCACTGAAGCTTTCTTT | CASSSLVGGSTEAFF
TRBJ2-4 | NA | TRBV5-4 | TRBD1 | TGTGCCAGCAGCTTGTCCCAGGGGGCGCACATTCAGTACTTC | CASSLSQGAHIQYF
TRBJ1-1 | NA | TRBV2 | TRBD1 | TGTGCCAGCAGTGAGGAAGGCAGGGGGACTGAAGCTTTCTTT | CASSEEGRGTEAFF
TRBJ2-1 | NA | TRBV5-4 | TRBD2 | TGTGCCAGCAGCCCGGGACTAGCGGACGGAGTCAATGAGCAGTTCTTC | CASSPGLADGVNEQFF
TRBJ2-3 | NA | TRBV28 | NA | TGTGCCAGCAGCGACTCGAAGGCGGGGAGCACAGATACGCAGTATTTT | CASSDSKAGSTDTQYF
TRBJ1-2 | NA | TRBV4-2 | TRBD1 | TGTGCCAGCAGCCTACAACTTTTTCCCTCCGGGACAGAGATGAACTATGGCTACACCTTC | CASSLQLFPSGTEMNYGYTF
TRBJ1-5 | NA | TRBV19 | NA | TGTGCCAGTAGTGTTCGACAGACCAATCAGCCCCAGCATTTT | CASSVRQTNQPQHF
TRBJ1-3 | NA | TRBV7-6 | NA | TGTGCCAGCAGCTTAGAGGCACAGTTCTTCTCTGGAAACACCATATATTTT | CASSLEAQFFSGNTIYF
TRBJ2-7 | NA | TRBV19 | TRBD1 | TGTGCCAGTAGCCTATCGACAGGGGGGATCTACGAGCAGTACTTC | CASSLSTGGIYEQYF
TRBJ2-5 | NA | TRBV6-2/TRBV6-3 | NA | TGTGCCAGCAGTCCCAGGGGGGAGGTAGAGACCCAGTACTTC | CASSPRGEVETQYF
TRBJ2-3 | NA | TRBV5-1 | TRBD2 | TGCGCCAGCAGCCCGGGGACTAGCGGGGGTACGCAGTATTTT | CASSPGTSGGTQYF
TRBJ1-5 | once | TRBV6-5 | NA | TGTGCCACCCATAATCAGCCCCAGCATTTT | CATHNQPQHF
TRBJ1-1 | NA | TRBV27 | NA | TGTGCCAGCAGTTTATACCGGACCGGCGCTGAAGCTTTCTTT | CASSLYRTGAEAFF
TRBJ1-3 | NA | TRBV15 | NA | TGTGCCACCAGCAGAGTGGGAGGTGGAAACACCATATATTTT | CATSRVGGGNTIYF
TRBJ2-1 | NA | TRBV14 | NA | TGTGCCAGCAGCCAATGGACGGGAGCCTACAATGAGCAGTTCTTC | CASSQWTGAYNEQFF
TRBJ1-6 | NA | TRBV7-3 | TRBD1 | TGTGCCAGCAGCTTAACCCGGACAGGGCATAATTCACCCCTCCACTTT | CASSLTRTGHNSPLHF
TRBJ2-1 | NA | TRBV5-1 | TRBD1 | TGCGCCAGCAGCTCACAGGGGGGTGAGCAGTTCTTC | CASSSQGGEQFF
TRBJ2-1 | NA | TRBV6-5 | TRBD2 | TGTGCCAGCACACTAGCGGGTACCATCAATGAGCAGTTCTTC | CASTLAGTINEQFF
TRBJ2-1 | NA | TRBV18 | TRBD1 | TGTGCCAGCTCACTAGTCCTGGGGACAGGGAATGAGCAGTTCTTC | CASSLVLGTGNEQFF
TRBJ1-5 | once | TRBV6-1 | TRBD1 | TGTGCCAGCAGTGAAGGCCGTTATCGGACAGGGAATCAGCCCCAGCATTTT | CASSEGRYRTGNQPQHF
TRBJ2-3 | NA | TRBV11-2 | NA | TGTGCCAGCAGGCGTCTATCTAGCACAGATACGCAGTATTTT | CASRRLSSTDTQYF
TRBJ2-5 | NA | TRBV28 | NA | TGTGCCAGCAGGTCGGACAGAGACCAAGAGACCCAGTACTTC | CASRSDRDQETQYF
TRBJ1-2 | once | TRBV29-1 | NA | TGCAGCGTTGAGGCCAGATGGTATGGCTACACCTTC | CSVEARWYGYTF
TRBJ1-2 | NA | TRBV7-2 | NA | TGTGCCAGCAGCACCACAGGGTTCAGCTACACCTTC | CASSTTGFSYTF
TRBJ1-5 | few | TRBV12-5 | NA | TGTGCTAGTGGTTTGGTCCCCCCCGGGACATCTAGCAATCAGCCCCAGCATTTT | CASGLVPPGTSSNQPQHF
TRBJ1-6 | NA | TRBV19 | TRBD1 | TGTGCCAGTACTCGGACAGGGGACAATTCACCCCTCCACTTT | CASTRTGDNSPLHF
TRBJ1-1 | NA | TRBV7-3 | NA | TGTGCCAGCAGCTTTACCGCAGGAGGAGCTGAAGCTTTCTTT | CASSFTAGGAEAFF
TRBJ2-1 | NA | TRBV14 | TRBD1 | TGTGCCAGCAGCTGGGACAGGGGAAATGAGCAGTTCTTC | CASSWDRGNEQFF
TRBJ2-3 | NA | TRBV6-2/TRBV6-3 | TRBD2 | TGTGCCAGCAGTTACAGAGCGACTAGCGGCACCAGGGATACGCAGTATTTT | CASSYRATSGTRDTQYF
TRBJ2-3 | NA | TRBV20-1 | NA | TGCAGTGCTACTTTCACAGATACGCAGTATTTT | CSATFTDTQYF
TRBJ2-3 | NA | TRBV5-4 | TRBD1 | TGTGCCAGCAGCCAACAGGGGGTGGATACGCAGTATTTT | CASSQQGVDTQYF
TRBJ1-2 | NA | TRBV18 | NA | TGTGCCAGCTCACCATCAGTTAACTATGGCTACACCTTC | CASSPSVNYGYTF
TRBJ1-4 | once | TRBV7-9 | NA | TGTGCCAGCAGCTCAGCCGGGCAGACAAGGGAAAAACTGTTTTTT | CASSSAGQTREKLFF
TRBJ2-2 | NA | TRBV18 | NA | TGTGCCAGCTCACCAGGAGAGGAGCTGTTTTTT | CASSPGEELFF